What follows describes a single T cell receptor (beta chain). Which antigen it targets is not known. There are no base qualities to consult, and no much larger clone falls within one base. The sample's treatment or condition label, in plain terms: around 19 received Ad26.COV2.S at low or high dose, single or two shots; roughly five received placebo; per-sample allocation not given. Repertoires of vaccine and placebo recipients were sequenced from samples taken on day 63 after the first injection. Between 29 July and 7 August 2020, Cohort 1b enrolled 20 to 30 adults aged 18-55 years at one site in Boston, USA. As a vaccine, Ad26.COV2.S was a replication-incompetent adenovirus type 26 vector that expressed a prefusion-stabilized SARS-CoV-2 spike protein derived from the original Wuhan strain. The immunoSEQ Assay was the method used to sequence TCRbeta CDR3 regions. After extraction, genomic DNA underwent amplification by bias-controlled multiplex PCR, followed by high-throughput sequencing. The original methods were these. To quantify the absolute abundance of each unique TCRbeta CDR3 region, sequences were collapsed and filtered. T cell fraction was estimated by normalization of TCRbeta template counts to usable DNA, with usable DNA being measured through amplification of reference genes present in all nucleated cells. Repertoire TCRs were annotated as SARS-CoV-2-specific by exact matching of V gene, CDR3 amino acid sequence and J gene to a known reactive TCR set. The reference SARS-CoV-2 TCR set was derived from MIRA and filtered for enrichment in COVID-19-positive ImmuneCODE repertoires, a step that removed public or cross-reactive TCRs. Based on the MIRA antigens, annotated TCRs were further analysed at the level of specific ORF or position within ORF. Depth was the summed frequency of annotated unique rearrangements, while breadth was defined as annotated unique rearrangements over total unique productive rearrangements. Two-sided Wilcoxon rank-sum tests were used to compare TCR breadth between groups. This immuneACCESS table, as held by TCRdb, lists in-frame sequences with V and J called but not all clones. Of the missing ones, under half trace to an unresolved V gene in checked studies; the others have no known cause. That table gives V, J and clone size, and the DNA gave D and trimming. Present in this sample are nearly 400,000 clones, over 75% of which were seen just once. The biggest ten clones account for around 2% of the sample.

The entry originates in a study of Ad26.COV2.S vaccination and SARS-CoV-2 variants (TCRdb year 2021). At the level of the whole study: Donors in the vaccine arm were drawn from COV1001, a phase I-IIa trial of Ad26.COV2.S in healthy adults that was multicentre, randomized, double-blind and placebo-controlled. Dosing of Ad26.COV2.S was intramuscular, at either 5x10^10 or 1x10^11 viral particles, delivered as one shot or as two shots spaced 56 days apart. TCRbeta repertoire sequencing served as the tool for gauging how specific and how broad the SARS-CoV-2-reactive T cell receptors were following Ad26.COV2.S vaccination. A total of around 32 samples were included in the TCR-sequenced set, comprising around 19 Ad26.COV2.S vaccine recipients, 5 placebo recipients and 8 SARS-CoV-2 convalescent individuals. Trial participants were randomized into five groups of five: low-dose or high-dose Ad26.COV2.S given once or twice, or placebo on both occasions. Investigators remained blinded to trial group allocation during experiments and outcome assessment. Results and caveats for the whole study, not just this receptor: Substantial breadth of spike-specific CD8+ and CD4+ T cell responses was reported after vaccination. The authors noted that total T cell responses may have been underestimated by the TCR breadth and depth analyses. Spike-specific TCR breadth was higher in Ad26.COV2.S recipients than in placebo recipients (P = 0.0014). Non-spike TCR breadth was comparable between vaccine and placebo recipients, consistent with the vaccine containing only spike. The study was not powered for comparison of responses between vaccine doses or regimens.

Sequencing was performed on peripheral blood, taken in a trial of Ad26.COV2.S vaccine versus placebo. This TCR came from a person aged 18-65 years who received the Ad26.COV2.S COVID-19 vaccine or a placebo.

The DNA sequence is TGTGCCAGCAGCTTCAGTTCAGTAACAGATACGCAGTATTTT. The encoded protein is CASSFSSVTDTQYF. The receptor chain draws on TRBV5-4 and TRBJ2-3, with the D segment identity uncertain. The CDR3, from cysteine to phenylalanine, totals 14 residues. Just CDR3 DNA is preserved here, 42 bases in frame from base 1. A distance of 10 bases separates the germline ends of V and J, which lose 2 bases and 3 bases respectively. The germline V gene (reference sequence) specifies SGHNT as CDR1 and YYREEE as CDR2.